This TCR beta chain was retrieved from a study of blood T cell repertoires in COVID-19. After removal of 8 bases from V and 6 bases from J, the junction contained 7 bases not matched to a gene. The CDR3 is made up of 13 amino acids. Germline CDR1 is KGHSH and CDR2 is LQKENI. The repertoire was sequenced with immunoSEQ multiplex PCR; TCRdb's copy has only in-frame clones and lacks some. The data hold roughly 290,000 clones, with roughly 89% observed a single time. The TCR was taken from a woman aged 18 to 35 with acute COVID-19. The chain combines TRBV18 with TRBJ2-7, with TRBD1 matching 10 bases. Material for sequencing was PBMCs or T cells enriched from blood (not recorded which). The CDR3 DNA reads TGTGCCAGCGTCCTGGACAGGGGGTTCGAGCAGTACTTC. It encodes CASVLDRGFEQYF.